This T cell receptor (beta chain) stems from a study of T cell responses to AZD1222 COVID-19 vaccine. Study-wide results and limits: AZD1222 recipients seropositive at baseline numbered only five to seven. Donors, mostly white British, included more females; clonal diversity was possibly underestimated. Spike-wide coverage was observed for vaccine-associated CD4 TCRs, with dominant responses at 160-218 and 743-854.

Repertoires were generated with immunoSEQ multiplex PCR, while TCRdb's copy carries only in-frame clones and drops some. The sample holds around 200,000 clones, about 93% seen once. About this clone itself: The antigen remains unidentified.

With 4 bases removed from V and 5 bases from J, the gap between germline ends came to 15 bases. The CDR3 has 14 amino acids. The germline CDR1 and CDR2 sequences are SGHKS and YYEKEE (reference sequence). The chain is built from TRBV5-5 and TRBJ1-1; D might be TRBD1 (6 bases). Sample: peripheral blood, taken 28 days after the second dose of the MenACWY control vaccine. This receptor was obtained from an adult who received the MenACWY meningococcal vaccine as a control. The CDR3 DNA reads as TGTGCCAGCAGCCCGGGGGCGGGAAATACTGAAGCTTTCTTT. This codes for CASSPGAGNTEAFF.